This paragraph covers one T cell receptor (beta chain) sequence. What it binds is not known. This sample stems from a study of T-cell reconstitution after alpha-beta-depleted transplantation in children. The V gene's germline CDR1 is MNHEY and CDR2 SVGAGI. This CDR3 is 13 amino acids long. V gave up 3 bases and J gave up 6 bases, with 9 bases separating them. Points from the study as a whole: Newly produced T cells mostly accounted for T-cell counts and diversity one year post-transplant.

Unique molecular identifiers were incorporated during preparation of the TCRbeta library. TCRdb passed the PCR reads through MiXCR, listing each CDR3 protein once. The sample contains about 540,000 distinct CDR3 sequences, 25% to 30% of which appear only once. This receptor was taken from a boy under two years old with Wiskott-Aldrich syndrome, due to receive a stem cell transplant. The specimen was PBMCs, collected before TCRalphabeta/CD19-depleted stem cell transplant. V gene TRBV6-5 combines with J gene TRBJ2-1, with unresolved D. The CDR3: CASSYGSVNEQFF. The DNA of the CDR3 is TGTGCCAGCAGTTATGGTTCGGTCAATGAGCAGTTCTTC.